One T cell receptor (beta chain) is described in this entry. Its antigen is undetermined. This sample stems from a study of shared clonotypes between healthy human individuals. As for the study in general: Used for every donor were three CD4 naive, three CD4 memory, two CD8 naive and one CD8 memory plate. General study points: Rarefaction indicated that sorted-subset sequencing remained incomplete although depth was large. Naive subsets typically showed greater estimated richness than memory subsets.

Sequencing used immunoSEQ multiplex PCR; TCRdb keeps in-frame clones, though not all of them. The sample includes 2 million to 2.5 million clones, roughly 95% of them seen just once. The CDR3 extends over 14 amino acids. Germline V gene lookup returns CDR1 MNHEY and CDR2 SVGAGI. The V end lost 5 bases, the J end lost 6 bases, and 17 bases lay between the germline ends. Naive-designated CD8 cells lacked CD45RO, were positively enriched for CCR7, and omitted terminally differentiated effector memory CD45RA+ cells. Every donor, a Caucasian adult, lived in Nashville, Tennessee. Specimen: naive CD8+ T cells sorted from blood. This chain connects TRBV6-5 to TRBJ2-7, with D perhaps given as TRBD1 or TRBD2 (5 bases each). The sequence came from a man aged 18 to 29 in good health. The CDR3 bases are TGTGCCAGCAGTGGGGCGGCAGGGACCCTCGAGCAGTACTTC. This sequence encodes CASSGAAGTLEQYF.